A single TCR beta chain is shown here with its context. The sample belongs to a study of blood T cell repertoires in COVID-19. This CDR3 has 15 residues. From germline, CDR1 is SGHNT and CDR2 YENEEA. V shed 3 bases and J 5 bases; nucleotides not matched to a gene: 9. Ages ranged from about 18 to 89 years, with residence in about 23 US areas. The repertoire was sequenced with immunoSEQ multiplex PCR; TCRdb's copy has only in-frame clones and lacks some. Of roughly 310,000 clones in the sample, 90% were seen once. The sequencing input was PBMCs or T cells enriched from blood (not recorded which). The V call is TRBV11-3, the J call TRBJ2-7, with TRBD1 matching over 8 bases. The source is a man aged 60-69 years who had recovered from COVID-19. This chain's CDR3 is CASSFLGQGRNEQYF. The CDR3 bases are TGTGCCAGCAGCTTCCTCGGACAGGGTCGAAACGAGCAGTACTTC.